This T cell receptor (beta chain) is drawn from a study of control samples from healthy donors and cancer patients. The germline CDR1 and CDR2 sequences are SGHAT and FQNNGV. CDR3 length: 16 amino acids. V shed 2 bases and J shed 0 bases, with 14 bases lying between them. Produced via immunoSEQ multiplex PCR; TCRdb's table is partial and in-frame only. This repertoire shows 95,000 to 150,000 clones, roughly nine tenths found once; its top ten account for 40%. The sample was blood. The chain recombines TRBV11-2 with TRBJ2-7; D remains ambiguous. The clonotype was recovered from a man aged 45-60 years in good health. CDR3 in DNA: TGTGCCAGCAGCTTACTACACCCTTCCAGCTCCTACGAGCAGTACTTC. Its protein product is CASSLLHPSSSYEQYF.